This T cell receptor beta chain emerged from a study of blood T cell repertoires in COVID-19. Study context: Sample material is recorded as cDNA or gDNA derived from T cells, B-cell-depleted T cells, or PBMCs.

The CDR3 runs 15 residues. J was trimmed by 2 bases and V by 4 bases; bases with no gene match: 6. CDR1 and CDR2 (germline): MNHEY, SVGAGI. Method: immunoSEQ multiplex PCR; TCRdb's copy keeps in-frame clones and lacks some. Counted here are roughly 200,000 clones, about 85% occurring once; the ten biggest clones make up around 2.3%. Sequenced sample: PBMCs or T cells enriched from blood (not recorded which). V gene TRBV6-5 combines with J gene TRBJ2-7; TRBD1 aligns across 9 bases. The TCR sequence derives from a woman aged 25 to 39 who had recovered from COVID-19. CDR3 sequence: CASSFRDRVPYEQYF. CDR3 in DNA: TGTGCCAGCAGTTTCCGGGACAGGGTCCCCTACGAGCAGTACTTC.